These 19 T cell receptor beta chains originate from one sample sequenced in a study of blood T cell repertoires in COVID-19. Sequencing used immunoSEQ multiplex PCR; TCRdb keeps in-frame clones, though not all of them. Of 95,000 to 150,000 clones in the sample, less than 75% were seen once. Sequenced material: peripheral blood. The receptors derive from a human donor with acute or convalescent COVID-19. The donor label of this sample is uncertain.

The rearrangement uses TRBV2 and TRBJ1-2; tentative D call: TRBD1 (6 bases). Germline assignment: CDR1 SNHLY and CDR2 FYNNEI. V lost 5 bases and J lost 0, with 10 bases in between. This CDR3 is 14 amino acids long. CDR3 sequence reads: CASSWTDPNYGYTF. CDR3 nucleotide sequence: TGTGCCAGCAGTTGGACAGACCCTAACTATGGCTACACCTTC.

This clone was counted between two and nine times. The V gene is TRBV2, the J gene TRBJ2-5; 9 nucleotides line up with TRBD2. In germline, CDR1 is SNHLY, CDR2 FYNNEI. The CDR3 length is 14 residues. J was trimmed by 6 bases and V by 5 bases; bases with no gene match: 7. The CDR3 region is CASSLAGAYQTQYF. CDR3 DNA sequence: TGTGCCAGCAGTTTAGCGGGGGCGTACCAGACCCAGTACTTC.

This clone was found a few times. This rearrangement joins TRBV2 to TRBJ1-1; no reliable D call. The CDR3 extends over 13 amino acids. Germline V lookup: CDR1 SNHLY, CDR2 FYNNEI. Trimming took 7 bases from V and 1 from J, leaving 10 bases between them. CDR3 protein: CASTPFGNTEAFF. The CDR3 DNA reads as TGTGCCAGCACTCCTTTCGGGAACACTGAAGCTTTCTTT.

The chain uses TRBV3-1 (or the pseudogene TRBV3-2) and TRBJ2-5, with 7 positions matching TRBD2. The germline V gene encodes CDR1 LGHDT and CDR2 YNNKEL (reference sequence). Unmatched junction bases numbered 8, after V lost 3 bases and J lost 1 base. The CDR3 is made up of 16 amino acids. The CDR3 DNA reads TGTGCCAGCAGCCATTTGGCGGGGGTAATCCAAGAGACCCAGTACTTC. Protein: CASSHLAGVIQETQYF.

The chain carries TRBV10-3 and TRBJ1-2; D is ambiguous. This CDR3 comprises 12 residues. Germline V gene lookup returns CDR1 ENHRY and CDR2 SYGVKD. The germline V and J ends were trimmed by 0 bases and 4 bases, with 3 bases remaining between them. This CDR3 reads CAISESGYGYTF. CDR3 coding DNA: TGTGCCATCAGTGAGTCCGGCTATGGCTACACCTTC.

The gene calls are TRBV29-1 and TRBJ1-2, with 7 nucleotides matching TRBD1. This CDR3 spans 14 amino acids. Germline lookup yields CDR1 SQVTM and CDR2 ANQGSEA. Trimming cost V 1 base and J 6 bases; bases outside gene matches: 8. For the CDR3, the DNA is TGCAGCGTTGAAGCCGGGACAGTTCCAGATGGCTACACCTTC. Its protein is CSVEAGTVPDGYTF. Using reference TRBV29-1 and TRBJ1-2 for the parts outside the CDR3, the full variable domain is SAVISQKPSRDICQRGTSLTIQCQVDSQVTMMFWYRQQPGQSLTLIATANQGSEATYESGFVIDKFPISRPNLTFSTLTVSNMSPEDSSIYLCSVEAGTVPDGYTFGSGTRLTVV.

The chain employs TRBV10-2 and TRBJ2-2, with D possibly being TRBD2 (6 bases). Per the germline V gene, CDR1 is WSHSY and CDR2 is SAAADI. The ends were cut back, 7 bases at V and 7 bases at J, with 7 bases in the middle. The CDR3 is 11 amino acids. DNA for the CDR3: TGCGCCAGCAAAGCGGGCGGGGAGCTGTTTTTT. The encoded protein is CASKAGGELFF.

The J gene is TRBJ1-3, the V gene TRBV11-2; the D gene is possibly TRBD1 (6 bases). Germline loops: CDR1 SGHAT, CDR2 FQNNGV. Trimming pared 1 base from V and 1 base from J, leaving 14 bases between. The CDR3 sequence is 17 residues long. CDR3 region: CASSLVGGGQSGNTIYF. DNA for the CDR3: TGTGCCAGCAGCTTAGTAGGGGGGGGGCAGTCTGGAAACACCATATATTTT.

V gene TRBV25-1 combines with J gene TRBJ2-2, with 11 bases lining up with TRBD2. V was pared by 6 bases and J by 8 bases, with 2 bases of the junction left unmatched. From germline, CDR1 is MGHDK and CDR2 SYGVNS. The CDR3 is 13 residues long. This CDR3 reads CASRTSGEGELFF. The CDR3 coding sequence is TGTGCCAGCAGGACTAGCGGGGAAGGGGAGCTGTTTTTT.

The rearrangement joins TRBV24-1 to TRBJ2-2, with TRBD1 matching over 10 bases. Trimming removed 4 bases from V and 2 bases from J; junction bases left unmatched: 3. The germline CDR1 and CDR2 sequences are KGHDR and SFDVKD. The CDR3 loop spans 16 amino acids. The CDR3 nucleotides read TGTGCCACCAGTGACCGGGACAGGGGAAACACCGGGGAGCTGTTTTTT. Encoded protein: CATSDRDRGNTGELFF.

The chain couples TRBV9 to TRBJ1-2; D perhaps matches TRBD1 (6 bases). The ends were cut back, 4 bases at V and 4 bases at J, with 17 bases in the middle. CDR3 length: 15 residues. Germline V gene data show CDR1 as SGDLS and CDR2 as YYNGEE. The CDR3 is CASSQSLGGPYGYTF. The CDR3 DNA reads TGTGCCAGCAGCCAATCCCTCGGGGGGCCCTATGGCTACACCTTC.

The chain couples TRBV5-5 to TRBJ1-4; D gene unclear. The germline V and J ends were trimmed by 0 bases and 1 base, with 10 bases remaining between them. The CDR3 has 16 amino acids. The germline gives CDR1 SGHKS, CDR2 YYEKEE (reference sequence). The CDR3 nucleotides are TGTGCCAGCAGCTTGGATGGCAGAGGAACTAATGAAAAACTGTTTTTT. Protein product: CASSLDGRGTNEKLFF.

This clone was observed a single time. V is TRBV6-5 and J is TRBJ1-2; TRBD1 aligns across 11 bases. J lost 4 bases, V lost 5 bases, and 6 bases had no gene match. This CDR3 comprises 15 residues. The V gene's germline CDR1 is MNHEY and CDR2 SVGAGI. The CDR3 nucleotides are TGTGCCAGCAGTACCGGGACAGGGGGGACCTATGGCTACACCTTC. Translating gives CASSTGTGGTYGYTF.

The chain is built from TRBV20-1 and TRBJ2-2; TRBD1 is a possible D gene (6 bases). From germline, CDR1 is DFQATT and CDR2 SNEGSKA (reference sequence). The germline V and J ends were trimmed by 3 bases and 2 bases, with 10 bases remaining between them. CDR3 length: 14 amino acids. As DNA, the CDR3 is TGCAGTGCTAGTCGGACAGACAACACCGGGGAGCTGTTTTTT. Its translation is CSASRTDNTGELFF.

V and J are TRBV6-5 and TRBJ1-1; possibly TRBD1 for D (6 bases). In germline, CDR1 is MNHEY, CDR2 SVGAGI. The length of the CDR3 is 12 residues. Between the trimmed V and J ends, which lost 8 bases and 2 bases, there was a span of 9 bases. The CDR3 sequence is CASGRGNTEAFF. Here the CDR3 DNA reads TGTGCCAGCGGCAGGGGTAACACTGAAGCTTTCTTT.

This chain joins TRBV19 and TRBJ2-7, with D tentatively TRBD1 (6 bases). The CDR3 is made up of 14 amino acids. Germline CDR1 reads LNHDA; CDR2 reads SQIVND (reference sequence). Trimming left V 6 bases short and J 4 bases short, with 16 bases between. The CDR3 DNA reads as TGTGCCAGTAGCCTACTCCAGGGGTCGTACGAGCAGTACTTC. Amino acids: CASSLLQGSYEQYF.

This clone was observed many times. The chain recombines TRBV29-1 with TRBJ2-7, with a weak D call TRBD1 (5 bases). Germline V CDR1 and CDR2: SQVTM, ANQGSEA. CDR3 length: 13 residues. Trimming shortened V by 5 bases and J by 5 bases, and 16 bases separated the two germline ends. The CDR3 DNA reads as TGCAGCGTTCCCCTAGAAAGGGGTCACGAGCAGTACGTC. Its protein product is CSVPLERGHEQYV.

The chain uses TRBV7-6 and TRBJ2-3; tentatively, D is TRBD2 (6 bases). The CDR3 length is 14 residues. In germline, CDR1 is SGHVS, CDR2 FNYEAQ. Trimming cost V 5 bases and J 3 bases, with 12 bases left between them. CDR3 amino acids: CASSPQGGTDTQYF. In DNA, the CDR3 is TGTGCCAGCAGCCCCCAAGGAGGGACAGATACGCAGTATTTT.

This clone was recorded many times. V gene TRBV5-5 combines with J gene TRBJ1-5; D call uncertain. CDR3 length equals 13 residues. V was cut by 4 bases and J by 7 bases, with 12 bases left in between. CDR1 SGHKS and CDR2 YYEKEE come from the germline V gene (reference sequence). CDR3 loop: CASSPATGQPQHF. The CDR3 DNA reads as TGTGCCAGCAGCCCCGCTACGGGGCAGCCCCAGCATTTT. The whole variable domain, remainder taken from reference TRBV5-5 and TRBJ1-5, is DAGVTQSPTHLIKTRGQQVTLRCSPISGHKSVSWYQQVLGQGPQFIFQYYEKEERGRGNFPDRFSARQFPNYSSELNVNALLLGDSALYLCASSPATGQPQHFGDGTRLSIL.